This T cell receptor beta chain was sequenced for a study of cytotoxic CD8 clonotypes in ibrutinib-treated CLL. The study's findings and limits: The public clonotypes identified were infrequent and showed contraction or stability on treatment. Samples were collected at differing times from sustained-remission and progressing patients. Baseline values of clonality outstripped age-matched healthy donors and followed circulating CD8+ T-cell counts. Clonality was higher at ibrutinib response and returned toward baseline at progression.

Assay used: immunoSEQ multiplex PCR; TCRdb lists only in-frame clones, some missing. The sample consists of approximately 45,000 clones, 50% to 80% of them appearing once. A word on this clone: Its target is unknown.

The V gene lost 3 bases and the J gene lost 12 bases, with 15 bases spanning the gap. The CDR3 spans 14 residues. Germline CDR1 is MNHEY and CDR2 is SMNVEV (reference sequence). Specimen: PBMCs, collected after 24 months of ibrutinib treatment. The rearrangement joins TRBV27 to TRBJ1-6, with D possibly matching TRBD1 (5 bases). The sequence came from a human donor with chronic lymphocytic leukemia. The CDR3 loop is CASSLGTASQPLHF. As DNA, the CDR3 is TGTGCCAGCAGTTTGGGGACCGCGTCACAACCCCTCCACTTT.